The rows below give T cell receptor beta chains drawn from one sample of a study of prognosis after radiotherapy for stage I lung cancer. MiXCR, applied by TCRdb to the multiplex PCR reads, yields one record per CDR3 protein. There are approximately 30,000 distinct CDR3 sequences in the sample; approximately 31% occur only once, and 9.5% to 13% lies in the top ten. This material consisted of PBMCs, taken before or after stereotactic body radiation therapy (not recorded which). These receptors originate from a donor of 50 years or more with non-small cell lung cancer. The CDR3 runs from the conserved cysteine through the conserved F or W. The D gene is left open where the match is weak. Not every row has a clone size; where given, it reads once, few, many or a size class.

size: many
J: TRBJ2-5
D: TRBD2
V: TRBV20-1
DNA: TGCAGTGCTAGCCCTAGCGGGGGATACCAAGAGACCCAGTACTTC
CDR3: CSASPSGGYQETQYF

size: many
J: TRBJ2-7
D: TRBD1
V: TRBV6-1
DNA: TGTGCCAGCAGCCGGACAGGGGAGCAGTACGAGCAGTACTTC
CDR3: CASSRTGEQYEQYF

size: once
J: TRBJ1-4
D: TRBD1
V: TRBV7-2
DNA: TGTGCCAGCAGCTTAGTCGGGACAGATGAAAAGATGTTTTTT
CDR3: CASSLVGTDEKMFF

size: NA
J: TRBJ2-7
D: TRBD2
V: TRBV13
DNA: TGTGCCAGCAGCTTCGACGGGAGGAACTCCTACGAGCAGTACTTC
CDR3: CASSFDGRNSYEQYF

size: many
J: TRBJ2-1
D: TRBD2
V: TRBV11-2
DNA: TGTGCCAGCAGCTTTGGGACTAGCGGCTACAATGAGCAGTTCTTC
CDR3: CASSFGTSGYNEQFF

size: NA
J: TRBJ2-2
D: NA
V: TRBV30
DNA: TGTGCCTGGACCAAATACGGGGAGCTGTTTTTT
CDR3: CAWTKYGELFF

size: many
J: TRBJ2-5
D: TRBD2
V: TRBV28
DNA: TGTGCCAGCAGCCTACTAGCGGGGGGCTTCGAGACCCAGTACTTC
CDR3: CASSLLAGGFETQYF

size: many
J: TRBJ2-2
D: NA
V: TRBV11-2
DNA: TGTGCCAGCAGCCCCCCACTGACCGGGGAGCTGTTTTTT
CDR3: CASSPPLTGELFF

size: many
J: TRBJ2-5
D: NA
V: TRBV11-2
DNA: TGTGCCAGCAGCTGGGGGGAGACCCAGTACTTC
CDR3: CASSWGETQYF

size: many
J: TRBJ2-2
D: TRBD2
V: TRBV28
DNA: TGTGCCAGCTCCCGGGGGGAAAACACCGGGGAGCTGTTTTTT
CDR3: CASSRGENTGELFF

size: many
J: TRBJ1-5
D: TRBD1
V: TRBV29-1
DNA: TGCAGCGTTGACCCTCTAGGGACAGGGAGCAATCAGCCCCAGCATTTT
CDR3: CSVDPLGTGSNQPQHF

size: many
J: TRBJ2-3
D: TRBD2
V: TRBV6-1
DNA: TGTGCCAGCGGCAAGCGGGAGTACACAGATACGCAGTATTTT
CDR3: CASGKREYTDTQYF

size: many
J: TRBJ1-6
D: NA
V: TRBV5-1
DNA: TGCGCCAGCAAAGACCACAGGGCGGTCTATAATTCACCCCTCCACTTT
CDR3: CASKDHRAVYNSPLHF

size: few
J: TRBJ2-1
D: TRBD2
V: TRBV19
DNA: TGTGCCAGTTCCCAAGCGGGGCTAGCGAGTCCCAATGAGCAGTTCTTC
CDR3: CASSQAGLASPNEQFF

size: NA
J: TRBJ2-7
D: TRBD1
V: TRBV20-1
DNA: TGCAGTGTCCCGATGGACAGGGTCCTCTACGAGCAGTACTTC
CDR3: CSVPMDRVLYEQYF

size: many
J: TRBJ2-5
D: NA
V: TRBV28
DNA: TGTGCCAGCACGCTCGGACGGAAGAAAGAGACCCAGTACTTC
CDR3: CASTLGRKKETQYF

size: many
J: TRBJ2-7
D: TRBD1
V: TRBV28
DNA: TGTGCCAGCAGTTTGGTACAGGGGGTTGCCTACGAGCAGTACTTC
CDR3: CASSLVQGVAYEQYF

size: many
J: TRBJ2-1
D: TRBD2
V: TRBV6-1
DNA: TGTGCCAGCAGTCCCCTCCCTAGCGGGAGGGCCGATGAGCAGTTCTTC
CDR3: CASSPLPSGRADEQFF

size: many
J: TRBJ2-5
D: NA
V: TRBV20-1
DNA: TGCAGTGCTAGAGGCTTAGGGGTGGAGACCCAGTACTTC
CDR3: CSARGLGVETQYF